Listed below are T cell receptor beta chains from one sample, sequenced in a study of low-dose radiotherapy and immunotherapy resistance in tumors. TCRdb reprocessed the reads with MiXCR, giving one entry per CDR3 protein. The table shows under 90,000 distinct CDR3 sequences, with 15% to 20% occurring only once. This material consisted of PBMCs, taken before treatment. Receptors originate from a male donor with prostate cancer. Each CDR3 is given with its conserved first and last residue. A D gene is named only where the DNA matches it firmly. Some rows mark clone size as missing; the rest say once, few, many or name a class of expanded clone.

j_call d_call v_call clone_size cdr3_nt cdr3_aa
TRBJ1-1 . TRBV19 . TGTGCCAGTACACATCGCAGGGATAACACTGAAGCTTTCTTT CASTHRRDNTEAFF
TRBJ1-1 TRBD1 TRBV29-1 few TGCTGTCTTCAGGGGGACAGTGGAACTGAAGCTTTCTTT CCLQGDSGTEAFF
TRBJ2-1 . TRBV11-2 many TGTGCCAGCAGTTCGATTCGGAAGGGCCTTGGTGAGCAGTTCTTC CASSSIRKGLGEQFF
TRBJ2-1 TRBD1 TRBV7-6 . TGTGCCAGCAGCTTTTACCAGGGACAGGGCGGGAATGAGCAGTTCTTC CASSFYQGQGGNEQFF
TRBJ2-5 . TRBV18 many TGTGCCAGCTCACCAGGGGACTGGAGCGAAGAGACCCAGTACTTC CASSPGDWSEETQYF
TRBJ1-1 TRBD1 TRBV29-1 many TGCAGCGTCAAGGGACAGGGCTGGGGTGAAGCTTTCTTT CSVKGQGWGEAFF
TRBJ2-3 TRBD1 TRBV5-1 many TGCGCCAGCAGCTTGGATGAGACAGGGGCCACCACAGATACGCAGTATTTT CASSLDETGATTDTQYF
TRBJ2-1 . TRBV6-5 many TGTTCCAGCAGTTACTTCGGGGGCGGGTACAATGAGCAGTTCTTC CSSSYFGGGYNEQFF
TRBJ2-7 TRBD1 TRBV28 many TGTGCCAGCAGTTTAAGGGGGACAGGGGGAAACGAGCAGTACTTC CASSLRGTGGNEQYF
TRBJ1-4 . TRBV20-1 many TGCAGTGCTAGAGATCTAAGGCCGCCCGGTGAAAAACTGTTTTTT CSARDLRPPGEKLFF
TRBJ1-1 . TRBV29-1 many TGCAGCGTTGAGGCACGGTTGAACACTGAAGCTTTCTTT CSVEARLNTEAFF
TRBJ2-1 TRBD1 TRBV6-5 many TGTGCCAGCAGTTACGGTGACAGGGGCCATGAGCAGTTCTTC CASSYGDRGHEQFF
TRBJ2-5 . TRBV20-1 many TGCAGTGCTAGTATACAAGAGACCCAGTACTTC CSASIQETQYF
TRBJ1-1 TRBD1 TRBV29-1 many TGCAGCGTTCACGCCCGACAGGGGGACACTGAAGCTTTCTTT CSVHARQGDTEAFF
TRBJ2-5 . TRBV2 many TGTGCCAGCAGTGTCGAGACCCAAGAGACCCAGTACTTC CASSVETQETQYF
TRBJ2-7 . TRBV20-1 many TGCAGTGCTTGGGGGGCTGGGGACGAGCAGTACTTC CSAWGAGDEQYF
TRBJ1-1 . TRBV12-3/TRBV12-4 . TGTGCCAGCAGTGTCGGGACTGCTTTCTTT CASSVGTAFF
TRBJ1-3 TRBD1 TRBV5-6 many TGTGCCAGCAGCTTGGGACAGGGAGCTGGAAACACCATATATTTT CASSLGQGAGNTIYF
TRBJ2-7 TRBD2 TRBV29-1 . TGCAGCGTTGGCCCCCGGGGGGATTCCTACGAGCAGTACTTC CSVGPRGDSYEQYF
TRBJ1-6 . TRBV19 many TGTGCCAGTAGTATTGGATTCAAAAATTCACCCCTCCACTTT CASSIGFKNSPLHF
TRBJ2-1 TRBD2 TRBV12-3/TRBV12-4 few TGTGCCAGCAGCCCGGGACTAGCGGGGACCTACAATGAGCAGTTCTTC CASSPGLAGTYNEQFF
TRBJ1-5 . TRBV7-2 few TGTGCCAGCAGCCAAGGGCCCTCAGGCAATCAGCCCCAGCATTTT CASSQGPSGNQPQHF
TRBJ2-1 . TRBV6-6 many TGTGCCAGCATACCGGGCCCGAAATCAGGCAATGAGCAGTTCTTC CASIPGPKSGNEQFF
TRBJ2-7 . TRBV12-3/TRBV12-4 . TGTGCCAGCAGTTTGGCCGGGAGACGTTACGAGCAGTACTTC CASSLAGRRYEQYF
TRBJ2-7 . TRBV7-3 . TGTGCCAGCAGCTTATTAGGGGGGGCCTACGAGCAGTACTTC CASSLLGGAYEQYF
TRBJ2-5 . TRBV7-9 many TGTGCCAGCAGCCGCGGGGCACAAGAGACCCAGTACTTC CASSRGAQETQYF